Following are 26 T cell receptor beta chains from one sample sequenced in a study of T cell responses to AZD1222 COVID-19 vaccine. Generated by immunoSEQ multiplex PCR, the TCRdb table keeps only in-frame clones and is missing some. Among about 100,000 clones listed, approximately 90% were seen once. The material was peripheral blood, obtained on day 0 of AZD1222 vaccination. The receptors here all came from an adult in good health.

The chain employs TRBV7-8 and TRBJ2-7, with TRBD1 identical over 9 bases. Germline V gene sequence: CDR1 SGHVS, CDR2 FQNEAQ. J gave up 4 bases and V 5 bases, and 6 bases lay outside the gene matches. The CDR3 has 14 amino acids. The CDR3 bases are TGTGCCAGCAGCCCCAGGACAGGGGCTTACGAGCAGTACTTC. This codes for CASSPRTGAYEQYF. Full variable domain (outside the CDR3, taken from reference TRBV7-8 and TRBJ2-7): GAGVSQSPRYKVAKRGQDVALRCDPISGHVSLFWYQQALGQGPEFLTYFQNEAQLDKSGLPSDRFFAERPEGSVSTLKIQRTQQEDSAVYLCASSPRTGAYEQYFGPGTRLTVT.

This sequence joins TRBV18 and TRBJ1-1, with D possibly being TRBD1 (6 bases). Germline assignment: CDR1 KGHSH and CDR2 LQKENI. V lost 3 bases to trimming and J lost 1 base, with 6 bases between them. The CDR3 contains 13 residues. The chain's CDR3 is CASSPTGNTEAFF. In DNA, the CDR3 is TGTGCCAGCTCACCGACAGGGAACACTGAAGCTTTCTTT.

The chain is built from TRBV28 and TRBJ2-2; TRBD1 might be the D (5 bases). Trimming cost V 8 bases and J 2 bases, with 9 bases left between them. This CDR3 comprises 13 residues. Germline V CDR1 and CDR2: MDHEN, SYDVKM. Written as DNA, the CDR3 is TGTGCCAGCCAGACAGATAACACCGGGGAGCTGTTTTTT. Translating gives CASQTDNTGELFF.

This clone has only a few counts. This chain connects TRBV18 to TRBJ1-4, with TRBD1 as a possible D gene (6 bases). Germline lookup yields CDR1 KGHSH and CDR2 LQKENI. CDR3 size: 15 residues. V lost 0 bases to trimming and J lost 4 bases, with 9 bases between them. The CDR3 here is CASSPPGRGNEKLFF. In DNA, the CDR3 is TGTGCCAGCTCACCACCGGGCAGGGGTAATGAAAAACTGTTTTTT.

This chain uses TRBV7-2 with TRBJ2-5; tentative D call: TRBD1 (6 bases). The germline gives CDR1 SGHTA, CDR2 FQGNSA. The CDR3 loop spans 13 amino acids. The V gene lost 2 bases and the J gene lost 5 bases, with 9 bases spanning the gap. The CDR3 DNA is TGTGCCAGCAGCTTATCAGGGGTCGAGACCCAGTACTTC. This gives the protein CASSLSGVETQYF.

This chain connects TRBV10-3 to TRBJ1-3; D is ambiguous. This CDR3 contains 15 residues. Germline CDR1 and CDR2: ENHRY and SYGVKD. V was shortened by 8 bases and J by 1 base, with 15 bases between the two germline ends. CDR3 in amino acids: CAIEIAPGSGNTIYF. The CDR3 DNA reads TGTGCCATCGAGATAGCCCCGGGGTCTGGAAACACCATATATTTT.

V gene TRBV6-2 or TRBV6-3 combines with J gene TRBJ1-1; unclear D gene. Trimming took off 5 bases at V and 0 bases at J, with 10 bases between the two ends. CDR3 length: 14 amino acids. CDR1 and CDR2 from the germline V gene are MNHEY and SVGEGT. The CDR3 DNA is TGTGCCAGCAGTCCCTTAATCATGAACACTGAAGCTTTCTTT. It specifies CASSPLIMNTEAFF.

The chain couples TRBV9 to TRBJ2-7; D gene unclear. In germline, CDR1 is SGDLS, CDR2 YYNGEE. The germline V and J ends were trimmed by 0 bases and 2 bases, with 9 bases remaining between them. The CDR3 sequence is 14 residues long. DNA of the CDR3: TGTGCCAGCAGCGTAGATCAGACGACCTACGAGCAGTACTTC. Translating it yields CASSVDQTTYEQYF.

The chain couples TRBV5-4 to TRBJ2-5, with D possibly being TRBD1 or TRBD2 (5 bases each). V lost 0 bases and J lost 5, with 11 bases in between. Looked up from germline, CDR1 is SGHNT and CDR2 is YYREEE (reference sequence). CDR3 size: 14 residues. The CDR3 spells CASSLGGRGETQYF. Written as DNA, the CDR3 is TGTGCCAGCAGCTTGGGGGGGAGAGGGGAGACCCAGTACTTC.

The chain couples TRBV12-5 to TRBJ1-3; D gene uncertain. Trimming shortened V by 6 bases and J by 0 bases, and 9 bases separated the two germline ends. Germline V gene sequence: CDR1 LGHNT, CDR2 FRNRAP. The CDR3 totals 14 residues. The CDR3 loop reads CASGNGNSGNTIYF. DNA of the CDR3: TGTGCTAGTGGGAACGGGAACTCTGGAAACACCATATATTTT.

The chain is built from TRBV28 and TRBJ2-1; 9 nucleotides line up with TRBD1. The CDR3 runs to 18 residues. The V segment lost 8 bases and the J segment 5 bases; nucleotides outside the gene matches: 19. The germline CDR1 and CDR2 sequences are MDHEN and SYDVKM. This CDR3 is CASLTSRIPGQGDNEQFF. CDR3 bases: TGTGCCAGCCTAACCTCCCGGATTCCGGGACAGGGTGACAATGAGCAGTTCTTC.

The rearrangement uses TRBV24-1 and TRBJ2-1, with 11 bases matching TRBD1. V lost 3 bases, J lost 4 bases, and 4 bases stayed unmatched. This CDR3 has 16 amino acids. CDR1 KGHDR and CDR2 SFDVKD come from the germline V gene. CDR3 nucleotides: TGTGCCACCAGTGATGGACAGGGGGCTTGGTACAATGAGCAGTTCTTC. Encoded protein: CATSDGQGAWYNEQFF.

The gene calls are TRBV9 and TRBJ1-1; TRBD1 agrees at 10 bases. V gave up 3 bases and J gave up 4 bases; unmatched junction bases: 9. The CDR3 is made up of 16 amino acids. Germline values: CDR1 SGDLS, CDR2 YYNGEE. For the CDR3, the DNA is TGTGCCAGCAGCGGCCGTCTGAGGACAGGGGGCACTGAAGCTTTCTTT. Protein product: CASSGRLRTGGTEAFF.

The V gene is TRBV28, the J gene TRBJ1-5; possibly TRBD1 for D (5 bases). CDR1 and CDR2 from the germline V gene are MDHEN and SYDVKM. This CDR3 is 15 amino acids long. V was clipped by 6 bases and J by 3 bases, with 15 bases between them. CDR3 coding DNA: TGTGCCAGCAGCTTTTTCGACAGCCACAATCAGCCCCAGCATTTT. This gives the protein CASSFFDSHNQPQHF.

V and J are TRBV6-5 and TRBJ1-2; D remains ambiguous. The V end was cut by 6 bases, the J end by 4 bases, with 12 bases between. The CDR3 length is 13 residues. CDR1 and CDR2 (germline): MNHEY, SVGAGI. CDR3 DNA: TGTGCCAGCAGAATCATTTCAGGCTATGGCTACACCTTC. It translates to CASRIISGYGYTF.

This clone occurred once. The J gene is TRBJ2-5, the V gene TRBV28; D is perhaps TRBD2 (6 bases). Deletions cut 10 bases from V and 1 base from J, with 28 bases between. Germline V gives CDR1 MDHEN, CDR2 SYDVKM. This CDR3 is 18 amino acids long. In DNA, the CDR3 is TGTGCCACCAAAATTAGAAATTCCTATAGCGGAGTCCAAGAGACCCAGTACTTC. It translates to CATKIRNSYSGVQETQYF.

This clone was observed a single time. The chain recombines TRBV2 with TRBJ2-6, with TRBD1 identical over 9 bases. Germline CDR1 reads SNHLY; CDR2 reads FYNNEI. The CDR3 runs 15 residues. J gave up 2 bases and V 8 bases, and 4 bases lay outside the gene matches. CDR3 sequence (DNA): TGTGCCAGCCTCCGGGACAGGGCTGGGGCCAACGTCCTGACTTTC. It encodes CASLRDRAGANVLTF.

This rearrangement joins TRBV7-9 to TRBJ2-7, with no clear D. With 1 base removed from V and 0 bases from J, the gap between germline ends came to 7 bases. This CDR3 spans 14 amino acids. Germline lookup yields CDR1 SEHNR and CDR2 FQNEAQ (reference sequence). This chain's CDR3 is CASSLEVGSYEQYF. DNA of the CDR3: TGTGCCAGCAGCTTAGAAGTAGGCTCCTACGAGCAGTACTTC.

The J gene is TRBJ2-1, the V gene TRBV18; 10 nucleotides align to TRBD1. With 3 bases clipped from V and 12 bases from J, the junction kept 23 bases outside the gene matches. Germline CDR1 is KGHSH and CDR2 is LQKENI. There are 19 residues in the CDR3. The CDR3 nucleotides read TGTGCCAGCTCACCGATGGACAGGGGGGTCAATCGTGGGACAATGAGGCAGTTCTTC. Translated, it gives CASSPMDRGVNRGTMRQFF.

The CDR3 loop reads CASTAAVETQYF. CDR3 sequence (DNA): TGTGCCAGTACGGCGGCGGTGGAGACCCAGTACTTC. This rearrangement joins TRBV2 to TRBJ2-5; D remains unclear. The CDR3 is 12 residues long. V was pared by 9 bases and J by 5 bases, with 13 bases between. Per germline, CDR1 SNHLY and CDR2 FYNNEI. Filled out from reference TRBV2 and TRBJ2-5, the complete variable domain reads EPEVTQTPSHQVTQMGQEVILRCVPISNHLYFYWYRQILGQKVEFLVSFYNNEISEKSEIFDDQFSVERPDGSNFTLKIRSTKLEDSAMYFCASTAAVETQYFGPGTRLLVL.

The sample holds one count of this clone. The chain links TRBV19 to TRBJ2-3; 10 bases map to TRBD2. The CDR3 extends over 16 amino acids. Germline trimming cut 1 base from V and 0 bases from J; bases unmatched to any gene: 1. Germline V CDR1 and CDR2: LNHDA, SQIVND (reference sequence). CDR3 sequence (DNA): TGTGCCAGTAGTATAGTACTAGCGGGGAGCACAGATACGCAGTATTTT. Amino acid sequence: CASSIVLAGSTDTQYF.

The V call is TRBV13, the J call TRBJ2-5; no definite D call. The germline gives CDR1 PRHDT, CDR2 FYEKMQ (reference sequence). Trimming took off 6 bases at V and 4 bases at J, with 18 bases between the two ends. The CDR3 consists of 15 residues. This CDR3 reads CASSPRTGTGETQYF. In DNA form, the CDR3 reads TGTGCCAGCAGTCCTCGGACGGGTACGGGAGAGACCCAGTACTTC.

This sequence joins TRBV6-2 or TRBV6-3 and TRBJ2-1, with 7 positions matching TRBD1. The CDR3 has 14 residues. Germline CDR1 reads MNHEY; CDR2 reads SVGEGT. V lost 5 bases, J lost 8 bases, and 9 bases stayed unmatched. The CDR3 DNA is TGTGCCAGCAGTAGTCACAGGGGTGGTGATGAGCAGTTCTTC. Translation: CASSSHRGGDEQFF.

V usage is TRBV6-6 and J usage is TRBJ1-2, with D perhaps matching TRBD1 (6 bases). CDR3 length: 13 residues. V was trimmed by 8 bases and J by 1 base, leaving 11 bases between them. From germline, CDR1 is MNHNY and CDR2 SVGAGI (reference sequence). The CDR3 nucleotides read TGTGCCAGCGTAGGGGGGGGTAACTATGGCTACACCTTC. Encoded protein: CASVGGGNYGYTF.

The chain is built from TRBV7-8 and TRBJ1-1; D gene uncertain. Germline assignment: CDR1 SGHVS and CDR2 FQNEAQ. CDR3 size: 15 residues. Trimming shortened V by 4 bases and J by 1 base, and 13 bases separated the two germline ends. CDR3 region: CASSSATGRNTEAFF. For the CDR3, the DNA is TGTGCCAGCAGCTCTGCGACGGGAAGGAACACTGAAGCTTTCTTT.

The chain combines TRBV9 with TRBJ2-5; the D gene could be TRBD1 or TRBD2 (5 bases each). V was pared by 4 bases and J by 5 bases, with 21 bases between. Looked up from germline, CDR1 is SGDLS and CDR2 is YYNGEE. This CDR3 spans 16 amino acids. The DNA for the CDR3 is TGTGCCAGCAGCCCTCGTAGGGGAGTGGGACGGGAGACCCAGTACTTC. Its protein product is CASSPRRGVGRETQYF.